These 27 T cell receptor beta chains were all obtained from the same sample, sequenced in a study of the immune and genomic landscape of osteosarcoma. Profiling relied on immunoSEQ multiplex PCR, and the TCRdb table lists in-frame clones only, not all of them. The data show about 1,500 clones, around 62% seen once. Sequencing input: primary tumor tissue from the T10 vertebra. The receptors were gathered from a man aged 18 to 35 with osteosarcoma.

This chain joins TRBV25-1 and TRBJ1-1; 7 bases line up with TRBD1. This CDR3 contains 14 residues. CDR1 and CDR2 from the germline V gene are MGHDK and SYGVNS. The V gene end was trimmed by 6 bases and the J gene end by 6 bases; junction bases not matched to a gene: 10. CDR3 in amino acids: CASRWDRGSAEAFF. As DNA, the CDR3 is TGTGCCAGCAGATGGGACAGAGGTTCGGCTGAAGCTTTCTTT.

The rearrangement links TRBV6-1 to TRBJ2-7; 10 bases map to TRBD1. CDR1 is MNHNS and CDR2 is SASEGT in the germline V gene. This CDR3 is 15 amino acids long. The J segment lost 4 bases and the V segment lost 4 bases, leaving 7 bases of the junction unmatched. The CDR3 DNA follows: TGTGCCAGCAGTGGAGGGGGACAGGGGTGGTACGAGCAGTACTTC. Protein sequence: CASSGGGQGWYEQYF.

The V gene is TRBV7-9, the J gene TRBJ2-7, with 10 nucleotides matching TRBD1. Trimming cost V 5 bases and J 6 bases; bases outside gene matches: 4. CDR1 and CDR2 (germline): SEHNR, FQNEAQ (reference sequence). This CDR3 spans 13 amino acids. The CDR3 DNA reads as TGTGCCAGCAGCGGACAGGGGGTAATCGAGCAGTACTTC. It specifies CASSGQGVIEQYF.

The chain links TRBV5-5 to TRBJ1-6; D remains unclear. V lost 0 bases to trimming and J lost 5 bases, with 6 bases between them. Per germline, CDR1 SGHKS and CDR2 YYEKEE (reference sequence). The CDR3 has 14 amino acids. CDR3 loop: CASSLGRHNSPLHF. CDR3 nucleotide sequence: TGTGCCAGCAGCTTGGGACGGCATAATTCACCCCTCCACTTT.

The chain links TRBV2 to TRBJ1-1; D gene ambiguous. The length of the CDR3 is 11 residues. Between the trimmed V and J ends, which lost 4 bases and 7 bases, there was a span of 7 bases. Germline CDR1 SNHLY, CDR2 FYNNEI. The CDR3 sequence is CASSARSEAFF. The CDR3 DNA sequence: TGTGCCAGCAGTGCCCGGAGTGAAGCTTTCTTT.

The chain combines TRBV10-3 with TRBJ2-7; 8 nucleotides match TRBD1. The CDR3 totals 17 residues. Germline-derived CDR1 and CDR2 are ENHRY and SYGVKD. J was trimmed by 3 bases and V by 7 bases; bases with no gene match: 17. The CDR3 DNA reads TGTGCCATCACTGAAGGTAGATGGACAGGGATAGGCTACGAGCAGTACTTC. Protein product: CAITEGRWTGIGYEQYF.

This chain joins TRBV29-1 and TRBJ1-1, with D possibly matching TRBD1 (6 bases). This CDR3 comprises 14 residues. Trimming took off 2 bases at V and 4 bases at J, with 14 bases between the two ends. CDR1 and CDR2 (germline): SQVTM, ANQGSEA. CDR3 sequence: CSVEFGQTLTEAFF. For the CDR3, the DNA is TGCAGCGTTGAATTTGGACAGACTCTCACTGAAGCTTTCTTT.

The chain carries TRBV30 and TRBJ1-2, with D uncertain. This CDR3 comprises 11 residues. Trimming stripped 2 bases from V and 4 bases from J, with 5 bases between. Per the germline V gene, CDR1 is GTSNPN and CDR2 is SVGIG (reference sequence). The CDR3 reads CAWSMGYGYTF. The CDR3 DNA reads TGTGCCTGGAGTATGGGCTATGGCTACACCTTC.

The CDR3 region has the DNA TGTGCCAGCAAGGGGACCGACTACTACGAGCAGTACTTC. Translated, it gives CASKGTDYYEQYF. This chain joins TRBV2 and TRBJ2-7; the D call may be TRBD1 or TRBD2 (5 bases each). The germline CDR1 and CDR2 sequences are SNHLY and FYNNEI. The V end lost 7 bases, the J end lost 3 bases, and 13 bases lay between the germline ends. The CDR3 runs to 13 residues.

A few counts support this clone. This chain uses TRBV2 with TRBJ2-6; the D gene is possibly TRBD1 (6 bases). Germline assignment: CDR1 SNHLY and CDR2 FYNNEI. The V and J ends lost 3 bases and 0 bases respectively, with 12 bases between them. This CDR3 region has 17 residues. The CDR3 DNA sequence: TGTGCCAGCAGTGACAGGGGATCCAGCTCTGGGGCCAACGTCCTGACTTTC. It codes for CASSDRGSSSGANVLTF.

This clone was counted a few times. The rearrangement uses TRBV5-6 and TRBJ1-6; D may be TRBD1 (6 bases). The germline CDR1 and CDR2 sequences are SGHDT and YYEEEE. This CDR3 has 15 amino acids. Trimming cost V 0 bases and J 9 bases, with 13 bases left between them. As DNA, the CDR3 is TGTGCCAGCAGCTTGGATAACAGGGAAATTTCACCCCTCCACTTT. This encodes CASSLDNREISPLHF. Full variable domain (missing parts from reference TRBV5-6 and TRBJ1-6): DAGVTQSPTHLIKTRGQQVTLRCSPKSGHDTVSWYQQALGQGPQFIFQYYEEEERQRGNFPDRFSGHQFPNYSSELNVNALLLGDSALYLCASSLDNREISPLHFGNGTRLTVT.

This chain links TRBV2 with TRBJ2-5, with 9 bases fitting TRBD2. Losses at the gene ends were 4 bases for V and 5 bases for J; bases not matched to a gene: 8. The germline V gene encodes CDR1 SNHLY and CDR2 FYNNEI. This CDR3 is built from 15 residues. CDR3 sequence: CASSVGRGGRETQYF. CDR3 DNA sequence: TGTGCCAGCAGTGTGGGGCGGGGGGGCCGTGAGACCCAGTACTTC.

This sequence joins TRBV28 and TRBJ1-6; TRBD1 might be the D (5 bases). There are 14 residues in the CDR3. Looked up from germline, CDR1 is MDHEN and CDR2 is SYDVKM. V lost 5 bases and J 10 bases, leaving 15 bases between the germline ends. The CDR3 nucleotides read TGTGCCAGCAGTCTGGCGAGGGGTAGGTCACCCCTCCACTTT. It yields the protein CASSLARGRSPLHF.

The table lists this clone with a few counts. The chain is built from TRBV7-9 and TRBJ1-5, with 10 bases aligning to TRBD1. Trimming at V came to 4 bases and at J to 5 bases, leaving 8 bases not matched to a gene. This CDR3 is 16 amino acids long. Germline V gene sequence: CDR1 SEHNR, CDR2 FQNEAQ (reference sequence). CDR3 DNA sequence: TGTGCCAGCAGCTCCAAGACAGGGGGCGCGGATCAGCCCCAGCATTTT. This encodes CASSSKTGGADQPQHF.

The chain uses TRBV7-6 and TRBJ1-3; tentative D call: TRBD1 (5 bases). V dropped 4 bases and J dropped 0 bases, with 13 bases sitting between them. The CDR3 sequence is 16 residues long. CDR1 is SGHVS, CDR2 FNYEAQ, per germline. As DNA, the CDR3 is TGTGCCAGCAGCTCCGGTCCAGGGTACTCTGGAAACACCATATATTTT. Encoded protein: CASSSGPGYSGNTIYF.

This clone was counted a few times. The rearrangement joins TRBV27 to TRBJ1-5, with D unresolved. The germline V gene encodes CDR1 MNHEY and CDR2 SMNVEV (reference sequence). With 2 bases removed from V and 6 bases from J, the gap between germline ends came to 14 bases. The CDR3 sequence is 15 residues long. CDR3 sequence reads: CASSLAGYEGQPQHF. The CDR3 DNA sequence: TGTGCCAGCAGTTTAGCCGGGTATGAAGGTCAGCCCCAGCATTTT.

V is TRBV6-1 and J is TRBJ2-7, with D hard to call. The CDR3 loop spans 14 amino acids. Germline CDR1 and CDR2: MNHNS and SASEGT. Between the trimmed V and J ends, which lost 0 bases and 1 base, there was a span of 7 bases. The CDR3: CASSEAWQSYEQYF. DNA of the CDR3: TGTGCCAGCAGTGAAGCATGGCAGTCCTACGAGCAGTACTTC.

The rearrangement joins TRBV27 to TRBJ2-7, with 7 bases that match TRBD1. CDR3 length: 14 residues. J gave up 3 bases and V 3 bases, and 5 bases lay outside the gene matches. Germline values: CDR1 MNHEY, CDR2 SMNVEV (reference sequence). CDR3: CASSFGTAGYEQYF. The CDR3 region has the DNA TGTGCCAGCAGTTTTGGGACAGCTGGCTACGAGCAGTACTTC.

The rearrangement joins TRBV11-2 to TRBJ2-3; a possible D gene is TRBD1 (6 bases). The CDR3 totals 14 residues. Trimming removed 1 base at V and 7 bases at J, with 12 bases between. Germline loops: CDR1 SGHAT, CDR2 FQNNGV. CDR3 residues: CASSLVGQPNTQYF. The DNA of the CDR3 is TGTGCCAGCAGCTTAGTAGGACAGCCAAATACGCAGTATTTT.

The chain has TRBV29-1 and TRBJ2-5; the D gene is possibly TRBD2 (5 bases). Trimming cost V 5 bases and J 3 bases, with 10 bases left between them. The CDR3 totals 12 residues. Germline-derived CDR1 and CDR2 are SQVTM and ANQGSEA. DNA of the CDR3: TGCAGCGTTCGTGCCGGGGAAGAGACCCAGTACTTC. This encodes CSVRAGEETQYF.

The chain uses TRBV5-6 and TRBJ2-2; 11 positions match TRBD1. Germline CDR1 and CDR2: SGHDT and YYEEEE. V shed 7 bases and J 3 bases; nucleotides not matched to a gene: 8. CDR3 length: 16 amino acids. The CDR3 protein is CASQPRDRGDTGELFF. For the CDR3, the DNA is TGTGCCAGCCAACCCAGGGACAGGGGGGACACCGGGGAGCTGTTTTTT.

The V gene is TRBV14, the J gene TRBJ2-7; D perhaps matches TRBD2 (6 bases). The ends were cut back, 2 bases at V and 3 bases at J, with 14 bases in the middle. The CDR3 length is 15 residues. The germline V gene has CDR1 SGHDN and CDR2 FVKESK. In DNA form, the CDR3 reads TGTGCCAGCAGCCAACTACTGGGAGGTCACTACGAGCAGTACTTC. Amino acids: CASSQLLGGHYEQYF. Complete variable domain (other parts from reference TRBV14 and TRBJ2-7): EAGVTQFPSHSVIEKGQTVTLRCDPISGHDNLYWYRRVMGKEIKFLLHFVKESKQDESGMPNNRFLAERTGGTYSTLKVQPAELEDSGVYFCASSQLLGGHYEQYFGPGTRLTVT.

The gene calls are TRBV27 and TRBJ1-1; D is undetermined. In germline, CDR1 is MNHEY, CDR2 SMNVEV (reference sequence). V dropped 3 bases and J dropped 2 bases, with 7 bases sitting between them. The CDR3 is 13 residues long. This CDR3 is CASSFSSNTEAFF. CDR3 DNA sequence: TGTGCCAGCAGTTTTTCGTCCAACACTGAAGCTTTCTTT.

The DNA for the CDR3 is TGTGCCAGCAGTGTCCGCCAGGGTGAAAGTTCAAACGAGCAGTACTTC. It yields the protein CASSVRQGESSNEQYF. The gene calls are TRBV2 and TRBJ2-7, with D possibly matching TRBD1 (5 bases). V was shortened by 4 bases and J by 5 bases, with 21 bases between the two germline ends. Germline loops: CDR1 SNHLY, CDR2 FYNNEI. This CDR3 comprises 16 residues. The whole variable domain, filled in from reference TRBV2 and TRBJ2-7, reads EPEVTQTPSHQVTQMGQEVILRCVPISNHLYFYWYRQILGQKVEFLVSFYNNEISEKSEIFDDQFSVERPDGSNFTLKIRSTKLEDSAMYFCASSVRQGESSNEQYFGPGTRLTVT.

This clone was counted a single time. V is TRBV2 and J is TRBJ2-6; no clear D gene. V lost 3 bases, J lost 4 bases, and 16 bases lay in between. The CDR3 totals 17 residues. Germline V gives CDR1 SNHLY, CDR2 FYNNEI. For the CDR3, the DNA is TGTGCCAGCAGTGAGCCGGGCAGACCTTCGGGGGCCAACGTCCTGACTTTC. This encodes CASSEPGRPSGANVLTF.

This clone was detected a few times. The chain couples TRBV2 to TRBJ2-3, with 13 bases fitting TRBD2. In germline, CDR1 is SNHLY, CDR2 FYNNEI. This CDR3 comprises 18 residues. J gave up 3 bases and V 6 bases, and 12 bases lay outside the gene matches. The CDR3 nucleotides are TGTGCCAGCAGCGACGGTGGGGGGACTAGCGGGGCAACAGATACGCAGTATTTT. It is translated as CASSDGGGTSGATDTQYF.

The V and J genes are TRBV19 and TRBJ2-6; D might be TRBD1 (5 bases). The ends were cut back, 3 bases at V and 0 bases at J, with 21 bases in the middle. CDR1 and CDR2 from the germline V gene are LNHDA and SQIVND (reference sequence). This CDR3 has 20 amino acids. The CDR3 spells CASSIATGRVTLSGANVLTF. Here the CDR3 DNA reads TGTGCCAGTAGTATCGCGACTGGCAGGGTAACACTCTCTGGGGCCAACGTCCTGACTTTC.